The 6 T cell receptor beta chains in this list originate from one sample, sequenced in a study of beta chain features in type 1 diabetes. Whole-study results and caveats: There was a moderate but significant shortening of TCRB CDR3s in all four CD4+ subsets of Type 1 diabetes patients.

For these TCRs, the target antigens are not known. What was sequenced were expressed TCRB transcripts, since all of the isolated RNA had been reverse transcribed. Here immunoSEQ multiplex PCR was the method, and the copy in TCRdb shows in-frame clones only, minus some. The sample holds 120,000 to 150,000 clones, about 13% seen once. The source material was central memory CD4+ T cells from blood. These receptors were obtained from a man aged 18 to 35 with type 1 diabetes.

This clone was observed a single time. The chain employs TRBV2 and TRBJ2-7; D unclear. The CDR3 has 14 residues. Germline V lookup: CDR1 SNHLY, CDR2 FYNNEI. Trimming shortened V by 6 bases and J by 0 bases, and 12 bases separated the two germline ends. Written as DNA, the CDR3 is TGTGCCAGCAGGGATAAAAGGGACTCCTACGAGCAGTACTTC. Its translation is CASRDKRDSYEQYF.

The V call is TRBV9, the J call TRBJ2-7; the match to TRBD1 covers 9 bases. From germline, CDR1 is SGDLS and CDR2 YYNGEE. There are 16 residues in the CDR3. V shed 0 bases, J shed 4 bases, and the junction held 8 bases outside the gene matches. CDR3 nucleotides: TGTGCCAGCAGCGTAGGGACCGGGACAGGGTTGTACGAGCAGTACTTC. Its protein product is CASSVGTGTGLYEQYF.

V is TRBV29-1 and J is TRBJ2-1; 8 positions match TRBD2. Trimming removed 3 bases from V and 7 bases from J; junction bases left unmatched: 5. This CDR3 is 13 amino acids long. In germline, CDR1 is SQVTM, CDR2 ANQGSEA. The CDR3, as DNA: TGCAGCGTTGACCGGGGGGGCACAAATGAGCAGTTCTTC. Translating it yields CSVDRGGTNEQFF.

A few counts support this clone. The genes are TRBV21-1 and TRBJ2-7. TRBV21-1 is tagged as a pseudogene. The CDR3 extends over 15 amino acids. CDR3 sequence reads: CASRPRDPRSYEQYF. In DNA, the CDR3 is TGTGCCAGCAGACCCCGGGACCCCCGATCCTACGAGCAGTACTTC.

Comment on this clone: A far larger clone is one base from this, pointing to a likely read error. This same CDR3 is encoded by further DNA sequences in the sample. The chain links TRBV29-1 to TRBJ2-5, with 8 positions matching TRBD1. Germline assignment: CDR1 SQVTM and CDR2 ANQGSEA. The V gene end was trimmed by 6 bases and the J gene end by 4 bases; junction bases not matched to a gene: 7. This CDR3 is 13 amino acids long. CDR3: CSVQTGVGETQYF. The CDR3 DNA is TGCAGCGTGCAGACAGGGGTGGGAGAGACCCAGTACTTC.

This clone turned up a few times. At the DNA level, this CDR3 is encoded by other sequences in the same sample as well. The chain couples TRBV5-6 to TRBJ2-7; no reliable D call. From germline, CDR1 is SGHDT and CDR2 YYEEEE. With 3 bases removed from V and 1 base from J, the gap between germline ends came to 2 bases. The CDR3 is made up of 11 amino acids. The CDR3 loop reads CASSSSYEQYF. The CDR3 DNA sequence: TGTGCCAGCAGCTCGTCCTACGAGCAGTACTTC.